This is a list of T cell receptor beta chains from one sample in a study of molecular identifiers for immune sequencing clone quantification. TCRdb re-derived calls from the PCR reads in MiXCR, one entry per CDR3 protein. Among roughly 320,000 distinct CDR3 sequences listed, under 25% were seen once. Sequencing input: naive CD8+ T cells from blood, with Jurkat cell RNA spiked in. The receptors stem from a human donor in good health. Some libraries in this study had Jurkat cell RNA spiked in. Each CDR3 is given without its conserved first and last residue.

v_call	j_call	cdr3_aa
TRBV14	TRBJ2-1	ASSHIPSGLAGGIEQF
TRBV7-9	TRBJ2-3	ASSLPRGRDGTDTQY
TRBV11-2	TRBJ1-6	ASSPRQGLYNSPLH
TRBV28	TRBJ2-2	ASSFRGAPGELL
TRBV19	TRBJ2-2	ASGEGSPTGELF
TRBV7-9	TRBJ2-1	ASSASGQAFSEQF
TRBV6-2/TRBV6-3	TRBJ2-6	ASSIPIIESSGANVLT
TRBV27	TRBJ2-6	SSSLKRVIGSGANVLT
TRBV7-3	TRBJ2-3	ASSLGSGGVTDTQY
TRBV4-2	TRBJ1-1	ASSPGGGDTEAF
TRBV2	TRBJ2-3	ASSEALPAAYGTDTQY
TRBV5-1	TRBJ2-7	ASSLASPGLAGGSAYEQY
TRBV5-4	TRBJ2-3	ASSSTPERGTDTQY
TRBV11-2	TRBJ2-3	ASSWGWGYTDTQY
TRBV20-1	TRBJ2-7	SYSTSGRYEQY
TRBV2	TRBJ2-7	ASSAGSQYEQY
TRBV29-1	TRBJ2-7	SVLGSGTGLYEQY
TRBV4-2	TRBJ1-3	ASSSRTSPSGNTIY
TRBV5-1	TRBJ2-2	ASSLGHTTGELF
TRBV12-2	TRBJ2-7	ASRLGKSPEDFYEQY
TRBV28	TRBJ2-7	ASSLPGPYEQY
TRBV19	TRBJ1-5	ASSIGDRGLDLGNQPQH
TRBV7-9	TRBJ2-3	ASSLQTSGTDTQY
TRBV9	TRBJ1-3	ASRGSFWERNTIY
TRBV4-2	TRBJ2-3	ASRSGITDTQY
TRBV27	TRBJ1-5	ASSSHTGGIYSNQPQH
TRBV28	TRBJ2-7	ASGLKGMHVQY
TRBV9	TRBJ2-3	ASSLSGGDSTDTQY
TRBV28	TRBJ2-3	ASSLRLAGRIGGQY
TRBV5-6	TRBJ2-7	ASGLGTYVTYEQY
TRBV30	TRBJ2-3	AWSVTVRTDTQY
TRBV19	TRBJ1-5	ATGTATGQPQH
TRBV6-6	TRBJ2-2	ASNKGGGANTGELF
TRBV7-3	TRBJ2-1	ASSLGEDSEIYNEQF
TRBV7-9	TRBJ2-5	ASSWIQETQY
TRBV28	TRBJ2-7	ASSLLLALEQY
TRBV28	TRBJ2-5	ASSLSPSDSQETQY
TRBV6-2/TRBV6-3	TRBJ2-6	ASSYGSGPGVNVLT
TRBV4-3	TRBJ2-7	ASSQGRQGIYEQY
TRBV27	TRBJ1-2	ASSFGPLTGGGYT
TRBV7-8	TRBJ2-5	ASSSLVVGEETQY
TRBV12-3/TRBV12-4	TRBJ1-5	ASSRLQWQPQH
TRBV28	TRBJ2-5	ASAGGETQY
TRBV29-1	TRBJ2-2	SVELGTGVLGELF
TRBV6-5	TRBJ2-7	ASKSKSSYEQY
TRBV20-1	TRBJ1-1	SARKQGDAEAF
TRBV9	TRBJ2-3	ASSFGGRAVDTQY